This T cell receptor beta chain was sequenced for a study of blood T cell repertoires in COVID-19. TCRdb's table, derived via immunoSEQ multiplex PCR, lists solely in-frame clones and lacks some. The table shows 74,000 or so clones, with roughly nine tenths occurring only once. The CDR3 spans 13 residues. CDR1 and CDR2 (germline): SEHNR, FQNEAQ (reference sequence). The V end lost 5 bases, the J end lost 7 bases, and 15 bases lay between the germline ends. The material sequenced was peripheral blood. This chain links TRBV7-9 with TRBJ2-7, with D possibly being TRBD2 (5 bases). The source is a middle-aged man with active COVID-19. The CDR3 region is CASSPGLLREQYF. The CDR3 DNA sequence: TGTGCCAGCAGCCCCGGACTGCTCCGGGAGCAGTACTTC. Using reference TRBV7-9 and TRBJ2-7 for the parts outside the CDR3, the full variable domain is DTGVSQNPRHKITKRGQNVTFRCDPISEHNRLYWYRQTLGQGPEFLTYFQNEAQLEKSRLLSDRFSAERPKGSFSTLEIQRTEQGDSAMYLCASSPGLLREQYFGPGTRLTVT.